This T cell receptor beta chain was retrieved from a study of response to subunit inactivated influenza vaccine. The CDR3 has 15 residues. V was clipped by 1 base and J by 8 bases; unmatched bases: 3. Germline V gives CDR1 LGHNT, CDR2 FRNRAP. This clonotype was observed a handful of times. Its target is unknown. TCRdb analysed the RT-PCR reads with MiXCR anew, one entry per CDR3 protein. The profile shows approximately 730,000 distinct CDR3 sequences, roughly 13% of them singletons. Study-level findings and limits: Authors suggested each seasonal influenza vaccination recruits few new T cells.

Sample: PBMCs from blood, taken roughly 2 weeks before vaccination. The chain uses TRBV12-5 and TRBJ2-1, with TRBD2 identical over 12 bases. The receptor's source is a man in his fifties who received an inactivated influenza vaccine. The CDR3 reads CASGLGLAGADEQFF. CDR3 DNA sequence: TGTGCTAGTGGTTTGGGACTAGCGGGAGCTGATGAGCAGTTCTTC.